This T cell receptor beta chain was profiled in a study of STAT3 mutations in large granular lymphocyte leukemia. Study overall: Canonical activating STAT3 mutations were detected in roughly half of the longitudinally sequenced T-LGLL patients.

The V gene lost 6 bases and the J gene lost 2 bases, with 12 bases spanning the gap. CDR1 is SGHNT and CDR2 is YYREEE in the germline V gene (reference sequence). The CDR3 totals 13 residues. Each sample's TCRbeta library yielded on average about 38,000 productive templates. The protocol was immunoSEQ multiplex PCR, while the TCRdb copy is restricted to in-frame clones and leaves out a portion. The data contain some 31,000 clones, around 86% of them singletons. This clone was detected once. Its cognate antigen is unknown. Study-wide results and limits: Every T-LGLL patient had at least one immunodominant TCRbeta clonotype. In about 35% of the 18 patients, new TCR clonotypes emerged after therapy.

This TCR derives from a man aged 60-69 years with T-cell large granular lymphocyte leukemia. Some clones in this sample may be carry-over from other donors' samples. The rearrangement uses TRBV5-4 and TRBJ2-7, with no clear D. Sequencing used peripheral blood mononuclear cells. The CDR3 DNA follows: TGTGCCAGCACCCGCCGAGGTACCTACGAGCAGTACTTC. Protein product: CASTRRGTYEQYF. Combining the CDR3 with reference TRBV5-4 and TRBJ2-7 gives the whole variable domain ETGVTQSPTHLIKTRGQQVTLRCSSQSGHNTVSWYQQALGQGPQFIFQYYREEENGRGNFPPRFSGLQFPNYSSELNVNALELDDSALYLCASTRRGTYEQYFGPGTRLTVT.